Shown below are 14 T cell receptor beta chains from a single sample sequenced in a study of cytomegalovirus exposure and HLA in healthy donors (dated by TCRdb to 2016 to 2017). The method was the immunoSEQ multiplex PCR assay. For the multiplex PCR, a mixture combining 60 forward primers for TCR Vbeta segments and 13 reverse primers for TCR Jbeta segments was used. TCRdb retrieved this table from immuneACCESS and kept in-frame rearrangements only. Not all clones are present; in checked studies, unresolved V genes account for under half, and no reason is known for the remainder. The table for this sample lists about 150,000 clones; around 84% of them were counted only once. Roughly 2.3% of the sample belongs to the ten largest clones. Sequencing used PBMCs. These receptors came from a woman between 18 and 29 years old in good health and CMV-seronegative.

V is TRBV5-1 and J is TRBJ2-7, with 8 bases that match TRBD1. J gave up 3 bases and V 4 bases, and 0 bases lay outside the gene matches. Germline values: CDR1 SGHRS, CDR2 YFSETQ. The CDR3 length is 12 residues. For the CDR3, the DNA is TGCGCCAGCAGCACAGGGGGCTACGAGCAGTACTTC. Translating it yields CASSTGGYEQYF.

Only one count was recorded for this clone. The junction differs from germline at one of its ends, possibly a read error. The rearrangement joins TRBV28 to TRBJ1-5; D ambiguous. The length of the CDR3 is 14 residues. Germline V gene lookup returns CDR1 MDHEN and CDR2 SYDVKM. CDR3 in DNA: TGTGCCAGCAGTTTATATTCTAGCGATCAGCCCCAGCATTTT. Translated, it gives CASSLYSSDQPQHF.

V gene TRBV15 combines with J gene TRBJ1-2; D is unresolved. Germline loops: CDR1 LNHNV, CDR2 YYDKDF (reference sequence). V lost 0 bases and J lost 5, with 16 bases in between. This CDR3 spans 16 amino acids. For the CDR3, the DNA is TGTGCCACCAGCAGAGATCTCGGCTTACTGGAGTATGGCTACACCTTC. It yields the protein CATSRDLGLLEYGYTF.

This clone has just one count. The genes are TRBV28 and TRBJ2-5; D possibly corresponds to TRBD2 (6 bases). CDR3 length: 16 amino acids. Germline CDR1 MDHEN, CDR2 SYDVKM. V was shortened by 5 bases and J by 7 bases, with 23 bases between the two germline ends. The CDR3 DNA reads TGTGCCAGCAGTCCCCAGGGTAGCGGAGTACCCGGGACCCAGTACTTC. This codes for CASSPQGSGVPGTQYF.

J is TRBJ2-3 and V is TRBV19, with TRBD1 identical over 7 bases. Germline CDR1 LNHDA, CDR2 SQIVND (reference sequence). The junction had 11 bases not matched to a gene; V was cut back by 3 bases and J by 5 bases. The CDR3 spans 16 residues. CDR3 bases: TGTGCCAGTAGTATCTCTCACAGGGGCCAAGGAGATACGCAGTATTTT. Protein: CASSISHRGQGDTQYF.

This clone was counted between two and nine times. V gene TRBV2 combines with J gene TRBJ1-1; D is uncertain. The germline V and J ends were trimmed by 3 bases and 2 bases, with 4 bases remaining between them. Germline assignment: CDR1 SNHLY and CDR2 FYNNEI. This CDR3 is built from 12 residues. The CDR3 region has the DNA TGTGCCAGCAGTGAGCGTAACACTGAAGCTTTCTTT. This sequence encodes CASSERNTEAFF.

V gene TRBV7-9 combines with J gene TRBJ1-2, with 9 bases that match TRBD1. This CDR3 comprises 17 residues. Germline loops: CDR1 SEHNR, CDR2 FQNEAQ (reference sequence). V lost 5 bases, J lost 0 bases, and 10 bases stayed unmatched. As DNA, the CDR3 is TGTGCCAGCAGCCCCGGGGGTAACAGGGGGCCTAACTATGGCTACACCTTC. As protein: CASSPGGNRGPNYGYTF.

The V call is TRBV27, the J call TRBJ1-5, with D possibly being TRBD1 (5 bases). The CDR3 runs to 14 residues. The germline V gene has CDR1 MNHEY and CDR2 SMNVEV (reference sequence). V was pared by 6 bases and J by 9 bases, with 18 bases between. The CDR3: CASSLWARGMPQHF. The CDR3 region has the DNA TGTGCCAGCAGCCTCTGGGCGCGGGGGATGCCCCAGCATTTT.

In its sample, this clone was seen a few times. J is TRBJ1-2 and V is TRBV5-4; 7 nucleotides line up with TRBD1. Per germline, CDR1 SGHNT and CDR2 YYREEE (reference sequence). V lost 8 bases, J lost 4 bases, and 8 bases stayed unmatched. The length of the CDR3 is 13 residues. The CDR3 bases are TGTGCCAGGTTTTTACCAGGGGGCTATGGCTACACCTTC. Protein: CARFLPGGYGYTF.

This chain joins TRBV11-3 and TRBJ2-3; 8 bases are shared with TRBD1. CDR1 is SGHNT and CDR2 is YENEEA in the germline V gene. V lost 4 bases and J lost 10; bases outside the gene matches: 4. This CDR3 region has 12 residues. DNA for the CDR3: TGTGCCAGCAGCTCAGGGGGCGGTCCGCAGTATTTT. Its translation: CASSSGGGPQYF.

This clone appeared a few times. For the CDR3, the DNA is TGTGCCAGCATCCAGGGGCGCTCCTATAATTCACCCCTCCACTTT. Translation gives CASIQGRSYNSPLHF. The rearrangement uses TRBV2 and TRBJ1-6; D possibly corresponds to TRBD1 (6 bases). CDR3 length: 15 residues. Trimming stripped 7 bases from V and 0 bases from J, with 10 bases between. Germline V gives CDR1 SNHLY, CDR2 FYNNEI.

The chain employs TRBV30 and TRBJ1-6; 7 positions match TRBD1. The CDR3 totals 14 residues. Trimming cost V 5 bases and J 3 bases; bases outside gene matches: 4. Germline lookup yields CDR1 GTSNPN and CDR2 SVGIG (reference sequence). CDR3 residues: CAWETGDYNSPLHF. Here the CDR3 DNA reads TGTGCCTGGGAAACAGGGGACTATAATTCACCCCTCCACTTT.

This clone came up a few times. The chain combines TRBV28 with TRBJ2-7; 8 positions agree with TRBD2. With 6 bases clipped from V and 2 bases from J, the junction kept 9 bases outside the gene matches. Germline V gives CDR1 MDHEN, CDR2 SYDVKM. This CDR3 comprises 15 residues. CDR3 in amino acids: CASSPYGGEAYEQYF. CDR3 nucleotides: TGTGCCAGCAGCCCTTACGGGGGGGAAGCCTACGAGCAGTACTTC.

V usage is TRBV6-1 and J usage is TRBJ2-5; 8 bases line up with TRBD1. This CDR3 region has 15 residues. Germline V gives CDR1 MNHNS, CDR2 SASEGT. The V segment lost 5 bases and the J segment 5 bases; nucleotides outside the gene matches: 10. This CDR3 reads CASSLRTGTQETQYF. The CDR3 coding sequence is TGTGCCAGCAGTTTGCGGACAGGGACCCAGGAGACCCAGTACTTC.